The clone carrying this T cell receptor (beta chain) came up a few times. The antigen remains unidentified. Sample-barcoded 5' priming and a J-beta primer mix drove a second PCR of 7 to 11 cycles. TCRdb called the 5' RACE reads again in MiXCR, with one record for every CDR3 protein. The sample yields about a million distinct CDR3 sequences, about 51% seen once. The V and J ends lost 4 bases and 2 bases respectively, with 13 bases between them. CDR1 and CDR2 (germline): MGHRA, YSYEKL. CDR3 length: 15 amino acids. This entry belongs to a study of blood T cells in healthy people across ages. Study conclusions and caveats: Because donor CMV status was unknown, expanded clonotype changes were possibly confounded. TCR beta diversity, measured per million T cells, fell in a roughly linear way with age. The study found more naive CD4+ cells and higher diversity in long-lived than aged donors.

The clonotype comes from a woman between 55 and 75 years old in good health. Sequencing was carried out using blood. This chain joins TRBV4-1 and TRBJ2-3; D may be TRBD1 or TRBD2 (5 bases each). CDR3 amino acids: CASSLRDPPTDTQYF. In DNA form, the CDR3 reads TGCGCCAGCAGCCTCCGGGACCCACCCACAGATACGCAGTATTTT.